These 17 T cell receptor beta chains were all obtained from the same sample, sequenced in a study of blood T cell repertoires in COVID-19. TCRdb's table, derived via immunoSEQ multiplex PCR, lists solely in-frame clones and lacks some. Among a few hundred thousand clones listed, roughly 80% were seen once. Input material: peripheral blood. The origin of the receptors is a woman aged 80 or older with active or convalescent COVID-19.

This sequence joins TRBV29-1 and TRBJ2-1; TRBD2 agrees at 7 bases. J was trimmed by 7 bases and V by 7 bases; bases with no gene match: 10. The V gene's germline CDR1 is SQVTM and CDR2 ANQGSEA. The CDR3 covers 13 residues. CDR3 amino acids: CSASGNTRNEQFF. The CDR3 DNA follows: TGCAGCGCCAGCGGGAACACTAGGAATGAGCAGTTCTTC.

The rearrangement joins TRBV19 to TRBJ2-2, with 11 nucleotides matching TRBD2. The CDR3 contains 18 residues. V lost 7 bases and J lost 7; bases outside the gene matches: 17. Germline V gene lookup returns CDR1 LNHDA and CDR2 SQIVND (reference sequence). In DNA, the CDR3 is TGTGCCAGTACCCAGGGCCCCTGGACTAGCGGGCTAGACGGGGAGCTGTTTTTT. This gives the protein CASTQGPWTSGLDGELFF.

The chain employs TRBV2 and TRBJ2-1; unclear D gene. V was shortened by 4 bases and J by 10 bases, with 8 bases between the two germline ends. Germline-derived CDR1 and CDR2 are SNHLY and FYNNEI. CDR3 length: 11 amino acids. DNA for the CDR3: TGTGCCAGCAGTGTTGTGCTAGAGCAGTTCTTC. Protein: CASSVVLEQFF.

This chain joins TRBV6-5 and TRBJ1-3, with a weak D call TRBD1 (6 bases). This CDR3 region has 13 residues. The V end was cut by 6 bases, the J end by 4 bases, with 10 bases between. Per germline, CDR1 MNHEY and CDR2 SVGAGI. For the CDR3, the DNA is TGTGCCAGCAGAAGGACAGACGGAAACACCATATATTTT. Translation: CASRRTDGNTIYF.

This clone was seen once. The chain links TRBV27 to TRBJ1-1, with D possibly matching TRBD1 (6 bases). Trimming cost V 3 bases and J 1 base, with 15 bases left between them. Germline values: CDR1 MNHEY, CDR2 SMNVEV (reference sequence). The CDR3 has 16 residues. The CDR3 is CASSFGQGRWNTEAFF. The CDR3, as DNA: TGTGCCAGCAGTTTTGGGCAGGGGCGGTGGAACACTGAAGCTTTCTTT.

The rearrangement uses TRBV28 and TRBJ2-7, with D tentatively TRBD1 (6 bases). V shed 6 bases and J shed 0 bases, with 12 bases lying between them. This CDR3 is 14 amino acids long. Per the germline V gene, CDR1 is MDHEN and CDR2 is SYDVKM. CDR3: CASSRLGASYEQYF. CDR3 DNA sequence: TGTGCCAGCAGCCGCCTGGGGGCCTCCTACGAGCAGTACTTC.

This chain connects TRBV21-1 to TRBJ1-2. TRBV21-1 is a recognized pseudogene. The CDR3 totals 16 residues. The CDR3 nucleotides are TGTGCCAGCAGCAAAATAGGGGGGGCAGCTCACTATGGCTACACCTTC. This encodes CASSKIGGAAHYGYTF.

This clone appeared once. This chain connects TRBV14 to TRBJ2-7; tentative D call: TRBD1 (7 bases). The CDR3 is 12 residues long. Germline CDR1 is SGHDN and CDR2 is FVKESK. Trimming removed 10 bases at V and 2 bases at J, with 12 bases between. CDR3 amino acids: CATFRGAYEQYF. The CDR3 bases are TGTGCCACGTTCAGGGGGGCCTACGAGCAGTACTTC. Full variable domain (remainder filled in from reference TRBV14 and TRBJ2-7): EAGVTQFPSHSVIEKGQTVTLRCDPISGHDNLYWYRRVMGKEIKFLLHFVKESKQDESGMPNNRFLAERTGGTYSTLKVQPAELEDSGVYFCATFRGAYEQYFGPGTRLTVT.

The chain employs TRBV30 and TRBJ1-1, with a tentative D call TRBD1 (5 bases). CDR3 length: 15 amino acids. The germline V gene has CDR1 GTSNPN and CDR2 SVGIG (reference sequence). The V end lost 0 bases, the J end lost 1 base, and 12 bases lay between the germline ends. As DNA, the CDR3 is TGTGCCTGGAGTGTAATCCAGGGTTGGAACACTGAAGCTTTCTTT. Protein product: CAWSVIQGWNTEAFF.

This clone was seen only a few times. The chain links TRBV2 to TRBJ2-1; TRBD1 aligns across 8 bases. The germline V gene encodes CDR1 SNHLY and CDR2 FYNNEI. The CDR3 has 21 amino acids. The V and J ends lost 4 bases and 0 bases, in that order; junction bases with no gene match: 20. CDR3 loop: CASSVLYAGTGAVSSYNEQFF. Here the CDR3 DNA reads TGTGCCAGCAGTGTTTTGTATGCCGGGACAGGCGCAGTCAGCTCCTACAATGAGCAGTTCTTC.

In this sample, this clone turned up once. This sequence joins TRBV2 and TRBJ2-4; 7 bases match TRBD2. The junction had 6 bases not matched to a gene; V was cut back by 10 bases and J by 3 bases. Germline V gene sequence: CDR1 SNHLY, CDR2 FYNNEI. This CDR3 has 13 amino acids. CDR3 in DNA: TGTGCCACCGCGGGGGAAGGCAAAAACATTCAGTACTTC. This gives the protein CATAGEGKNIQYF.

The V and J genes are TRBV7-2 and TRBJ2-5, with TRBD2 matching over 10 bases. Germline lookup yields CDR1 SGHTA and CDR2 FQGNSA. V lost 8 bases and J lost 4; bases outside the gene matches: 10. The CDR3 length is 15 residues. CDR3 sequence reads: CASAGDSGRSETQYF. CDR3 DNA sequence: TGTGCCAGCGCCGGGGATAGCGGGAGGTCAGAGACCCAGTACTTC.

The chain is built from TRBV25-1 and TRBJ1-1; the D is unclear. V was shortened by 1 base and J by 0 bases, with 9 bases between the two germline ends. The CDR3 covers 15 residues. Per germline, CDR1 MGHDK and CDR2 SYGVNS. The CDR3 reads CASSESKGVNTEAFF. The CDR3 region has the DNA TGTGCCAGCAGTGAATCTAAGGGAGTGAACACTGAAGCTTTCTTT.

A few counts support this clone. The chain recombines TRBV5-1 with TRBJ1-2; tentatively, D is TRBD1 (6 bases). CDR3 length equals 13 residues. Germline V lookup: CDR1 SGHRS, CDR2 YFSETQ. The V and J ends lost 0 bases and 7 bases respectively, with 10 bases between them. The CDR3 reads CASSLDSGAGYTF. In nucleotides, the CDR3 is TGCGCCAGCAGCTTGGACTCAGGGGCTGGCTACACCTTC.

The rearrangement joins TRBV5-4 to TRBJ2-1; 10 nucleotides align to TRBD1. This CDR3 has 16 residues. CDR1 is SGHNT, CDR2 YYREEE, per germline (reference sequence). Trimming cost V 4 bases and J 7 bases; bases outside gene matches: 11. CDR3 nucleotide sequence: TGTGCCAGCAGCCTGGGAGGGACAGGGGTAATGAATGAGCAGTTCTTC. Translation gives CASSLGGTGVMNEQFF.

Only a few counts were recorded for this clone. The chain carries TRBV6-5 and TRBJ1-5; D is perhaps TRBD1 (5 bases). This CDR3 is built from 13 residues. CDR1 and CDR2 (germline): MNHEY, SVGAGI. Trimming took 8 bases from V and 3 from J, leaving 11 bases between them. The CDR3 DNA reads TGTGCCAGCTTGGGGGGACCCAATCAGCCCCAGCATTTT. Translating it yields CASLGGPNQPQHF.

This chain joins TRBV19 and TRBJ2-1; D is ambiguous. CDR1 is LNHDA and CDR2 is SQIVND in the germline V gene (reference sequence). V lost 4 bases, J lost 1 base, and 5 bases lay in between. The CDR3 has 13 amino acids. The CDR3 sequence is CASSSASYNEQFF. Here the CDR3 DNA reads TGTGCCAGTAGTAGCGCATCCTACAATGAGCAGTTCTTC.